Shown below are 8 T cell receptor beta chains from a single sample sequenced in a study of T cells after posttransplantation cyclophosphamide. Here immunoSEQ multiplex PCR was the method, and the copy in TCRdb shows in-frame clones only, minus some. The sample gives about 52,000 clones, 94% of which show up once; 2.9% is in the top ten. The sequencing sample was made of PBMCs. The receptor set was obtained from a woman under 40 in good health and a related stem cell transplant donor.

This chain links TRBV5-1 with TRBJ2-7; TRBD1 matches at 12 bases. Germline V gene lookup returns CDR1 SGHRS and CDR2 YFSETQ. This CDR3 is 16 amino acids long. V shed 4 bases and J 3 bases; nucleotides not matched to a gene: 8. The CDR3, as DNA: TGCGCCAGCAGCGGGGGACAGGGGGCCGGCTTCTACGAGCAGTACTTC. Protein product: CASSGGQGAGFYEQYF.

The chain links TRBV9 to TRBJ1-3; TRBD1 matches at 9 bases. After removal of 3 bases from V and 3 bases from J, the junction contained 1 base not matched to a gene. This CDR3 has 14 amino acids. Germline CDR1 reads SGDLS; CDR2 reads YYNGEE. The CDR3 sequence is CASSEGQGGNTIYF. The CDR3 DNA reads TGTGCCAGCAGCGAGGGACAGGGTGGAAACACCATATATTTT.

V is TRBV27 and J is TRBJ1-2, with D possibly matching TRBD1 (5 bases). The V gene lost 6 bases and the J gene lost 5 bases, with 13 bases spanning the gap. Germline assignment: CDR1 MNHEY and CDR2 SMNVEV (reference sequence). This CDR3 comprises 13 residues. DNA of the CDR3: TGTGCCAGCAGCTTTAGGGGCCCATATGGCTACACCTTC. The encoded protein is CASSFRGPYGYTF.

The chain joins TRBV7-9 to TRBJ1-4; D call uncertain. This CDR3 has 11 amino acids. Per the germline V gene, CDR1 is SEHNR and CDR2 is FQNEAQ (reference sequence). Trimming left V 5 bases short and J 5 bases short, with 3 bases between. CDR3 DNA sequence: TGTGCCAGCAGCCTAAATGAAAAACTGTTTTTT. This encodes CASSLNEKLFF.

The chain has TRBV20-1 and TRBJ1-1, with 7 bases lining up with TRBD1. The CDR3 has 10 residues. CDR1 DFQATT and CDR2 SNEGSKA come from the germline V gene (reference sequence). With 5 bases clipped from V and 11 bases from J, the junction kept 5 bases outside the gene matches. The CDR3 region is CSARTGMAFF. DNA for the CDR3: TGCAGTGCTCGGACAGGCATGGCTTTCTTT.

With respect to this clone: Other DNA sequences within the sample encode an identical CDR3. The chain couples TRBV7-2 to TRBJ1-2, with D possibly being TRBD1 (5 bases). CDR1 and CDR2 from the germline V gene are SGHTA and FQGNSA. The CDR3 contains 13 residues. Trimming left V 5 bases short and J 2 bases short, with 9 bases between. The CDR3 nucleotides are TGTGCCAGCAGCCCATCAGGGAACTATGGCTACACCTTC. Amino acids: CASSPSGNYGYTF.

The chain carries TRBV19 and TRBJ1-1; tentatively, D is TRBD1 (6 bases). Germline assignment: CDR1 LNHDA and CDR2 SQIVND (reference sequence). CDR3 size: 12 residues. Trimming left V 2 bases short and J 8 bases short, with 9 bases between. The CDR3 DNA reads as TGTGCCAGTAGTATACCGAGGGGGGAAGCTTTCTTT. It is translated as CASSIPRGEAFF. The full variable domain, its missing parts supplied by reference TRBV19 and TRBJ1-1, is DGGITQSPKYLFRKEGQNVTLSCEQNLNHDAMYWYRQDPGQGLRLIYYSQIVNDFQKGDIAEGYSVSREKKESFPLTVTSAQKNPTAFYLCASSIPRGEAFFGQGTRLTVV.

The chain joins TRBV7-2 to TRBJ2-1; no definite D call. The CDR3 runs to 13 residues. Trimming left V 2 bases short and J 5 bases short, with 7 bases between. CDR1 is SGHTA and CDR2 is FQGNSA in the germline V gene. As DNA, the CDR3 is TGTGCCAGCAGCTTACAGAACCACAATGAGCAGTTCTTC. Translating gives CASSLQNHNEQFF. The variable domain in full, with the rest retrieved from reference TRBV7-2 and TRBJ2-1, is GAGVSQSPSNKVTEKGKDVELRCDPISGHTALYWYRQSLGQGLEFLIYFQGNSAPDKSGLPSDRFSAERTGGSVSTLTIQRTQQEDSAVYLCASSLQNHNEQFFGPGTRLTVL.